The rows below give T cell receptor beta chains drawn from one sample of a study of shared clonotypes between healthy human individuals. Profiled with immunoSEQ multiplex PCR; TCRdb holds only in-frame clones, not every one. Among under 550,000 clones listed, 90% to 96% were seen once. Sample: naive CD4+ T cells sorted from blood. Receptors were obtained from a woman younger than 45 in good health. Each CDR3 is given with its conserved first and last residue. D genes are given only for firm matches. A clone size is listed for some rows: how often the clone was seen (once, few, many), or a class if it is expanded.

TRBJ2-3,TRBV19,TRBD2,NA,TGTGCCAGCTACCCGATCGAGTCCAGCACTACTAGCGGGAGCGTTCAGGATACGCAGTATTTT,CASYPIESSTTSGSVQDTQYF
TRBJ2-7,TRBV7-9,TRBD2,NA,TGTGCCAGCAGCCCGGGGCTAGCGGGAGGGCCCTACGAGCAGTACTTC,CASSPGLAGGPYEQYF
TRBJ2-1,TRBV18,NA,NA,TGTGCCAGCTCACCACCAACAGAGGGCTACAATGAGCAGTTCTTC,CASSPPTEGYNEQFF
TRBJ1-4,TRBV14,NA,once,TGTGCCAGCAGCCAAAGGGCGTCATACGGCCGGGCACGGACTAATGAAAAACTGTTTTTT,CASSQRASYGRARTNEKLFF
TRBJ2-3,TRBV7-8,TRBD2,NA,TGTGCCAGCAGGGAACCTAAATCTAGCGGGAATAGCACAGATACGCAGTATTTT,CASREPKSSGNSTDTQYF
TRBJ1-5,TRBV10-3,NA,NA,TGTGCCATCAGTGCTGGGCCTGAGGGCAATCAGCCCCAGCATTTT,CAISAGPEGNQPQHF
TRBJ2-7,TRBV28,NA,NA,TGTGCCAGCAGTACGCGTACAGGGAACTACGAGCAGTACTTC,CASSTRTGNYEQYF
TRBJ2-1,TRBV7-9,NA,NA,TGTGCCAGCAGCCCGGACAGTTGGTCGCAGTTCTTC,CASSPDSWSQFF
TRBJ2-1,TRBV19,NA,NA,TGTGCCAGTAGTATAGATCTCGACAGCTACAATGAGCAGTTCTTC,CASSIDLDSYNEQFF
TRBJ1-3,TRBV27,TRBD1,NA,TGTGCCAGCAACCCGGACAGGGGGCACGCTGGAAACACCATATATTTT,CASNPDRGHAGNTIYF
TRBJ2-7,TRBV7-6,NA,NA,TGTGCCAGCAGCTTATATCGGGTTGTGGATGGCTACGAGCAGTACTTC,CASSLYRVVDGYEQYF
TRBJ2-5,TRBV11-2,NA,once,TGTGCCAGCAGCCAGAGGGGGGAGACCCAGTACTTC,CASSQRGETQYF
TRBJ2-3,TRBV21-1,NA,NA,TGTGCCAGCAGCAAAGCAGGGGGCTCCACAGATACGCAGTATTTT,CASSKAGGSTDTQYF
TRBJ2-7,TRBV19,TRBD2,NA,TGTGCCAGTAGAGCAAGCGGGAGCTCCTACGAGCAGTACTTC,CASRASGSSYEQYF
TRBJ1-2,TRBV19,NA,few,TGTGCCAGTAGTATGTCGGGGGTTGGCTACACCTTC,CASSMSGVGYTF
TRBJ2-1,TRBV18,NA,NA,TGTGCCAGCTCACCACTCCAGGGGGGGTCCAATGAGCAGTTCTTC,CASSPLQGGSNEQFF
TRBJ1-5,TRBV27,TRBD1,NA,TGTGCCAGCAGAGCGGACAGGGTGGGACAGCCCCAGCATTTT,CASRADRVGQPQHF
TRBJ1-1,TRBV27,TRBD1,NA,TGTGCCAGCAGTTATTTATCGGACAGGTTACTGAACACTGAAGCTTTCTTT,CASSYLSDRLLNTEAFF
TRBJ2-7,TRBV19,NA,NA,TGTGCCAGTAGTATAGAAGGACTAGTGGGGGCAGACCGGGCTTACGAGCAGTACTTC,CASSIEGLVGADRAYEQYF
TRBJ2-7,TRBV28,TRBD2,NA,TGTCTCACGGAGCGGGAGGGCGTCCACGAGCAGTACTTC,CLTEREGVHEQYF
TRBJ1-2,TRBV28,NA,NA,TGTGCCAGCAGGATAGGGTCCTACTATGGCTACACCTTC,CASRIGSYYGYTF
TRBJ2-1,TRBV7-2,TRBD2,NA,TGTGCCAGCAGCTTTGGTAGCGGGAGTAACAATGAGCAGTTCTTC,CASSFGSGSNNEQFF
TRBJ2-1,TRBV7-9,NA,NA,TGTGCCATCCATCACCGGGCCGGCCGAATTCTGAACAATGAGCAGTTCTTC,CAIHHRAGRILNNEQFF
TRBJ2-6,TRBV29-1,NA,NA,TGCAGCGTTGAAGGGGGTCCTGGGGCCAACGTCCTGACTTTC,CSVEGGPGANVLTF
TRBJ2-7,TRBV2,NA,NA,TGTGCCAGCAGCTACGCCGAGGGAACAGGCTACGAGCAGTACTTC,CASSYAEGTGYEQYF
TRBJ2-3,TRBV5-1,TRBD2,NA,TGCGCCAGCAGCTTGGGAAAGTTAGCGGGAGGCGATACGCAGTATTTT,CASSLGKLAGGDTQYF
TRBJ2-7,TRBV4-1,NA,NA,TGCGCCAGCAGCCAAGTATGGGACACCTTCGTTGAGCAGTACTTC,CASSQVWDTFVEQYF